The 27 T cell receptor beta chains below were found in one sample sequenced in a study of T cell responses to AZD1222 COVID-19 vaccine. Profiling relied on immunoSEQ multiplex PCR, and the TCRdb table lists in-frame clones only, not all of them. Of hundreds of thousands of clones in the sample, 93% were seen once. This specimen was peripheral blood, taken on day 0 of MenACWY control vaccination. Receptors originate from an adult in good health.

This clone was detected only a few times. The gene calls are TRBV7-9 and TRBJ2-7; the match to TRBD2 covers 12 bases. This CDR3 has 14 residues. Germline V gene data show CDR1 as SEHNR and CDR2 as FQNEAQ (reference sequence). The junction had 2 bases not matched to a gene; V was cut back by 5 bases and J by 3 bases. The CDR3 DNA reads as TGTGCCAGCAGCGAGGGACTAGCGGGCTACGAGCAGTACTTC. Protein sequence: CASSEGLAGYEQYF.

As regards this clone: At one of its ends the junction is not consistent with the germline gene, which may arise from a read error. This chain uses TRBV10-3 with TRBJ2-7; 8 bases are a match to TRBD2. The CDR3 covers 15 residues. Germline lookup yields CDR1 ENHRY and CDR2 SYGVKD. The CDR3 sequence is CAISDGTSRSDEQYF. CDR3 in DNA: TGTGCCATCAGTGACGGGACTAGTCGCTCCGACGAGCAGTACTTC.

This chain joins TRBV15 and TRBJ1-2, with 9 nucleotides matching TRBD1. V lost 1 base to trimming and J lost 4 bases; unmatched junction nucleotides: 7. CDR3 length: 16 amino acids. Germline V gives CDR1 LNHNV, CDR2 YYDKDF (reference sequence). CDR3 region: CATSRGPQGARYGYTF. CDR3 DNA: TGTGCCACCAGCAGAGGCCCACAGGGGGCGCGCTATGGCTACACCTTC.

This clone has just one count. The rearrangement joins TRBV6-2 or TRBV6-3 to TRBJ1-5; 7 positions match TRBD1. V gave up 4 bases and J gave up 2 bases; unmatched junction bases: 8. The CDR3 has 16 amino acids. Looked up from germline, CDR1 is MNHEY and CDR2 is SVGEGT. The CDR3 nucleotides are TGTGCCAGCAGTTCAGGACAGGAGATTCGCAATCAGCCCCAGCATTTT. Amino acid sequence: CASSSGQEIRNQPQHF.

This clone has just one count. The genes are TRBV24-1 and TRBJ1-2, with unresolved D. The CDR3 covers 14 residues. V was cut by 0 bases and J by 1 base, with 5 bases left in between. Germline lookup yields CDR1 KGHDR and CDR2 SFDVKD. The chain's CDR3 is CATSDLGNNYGYTF. The CDR3 DNA sequence: TGTGCCACCAGTGATTTGGGAAATAACTATGGCTACACCTTC.

The chain is built from TRBV2 and TRBJ1-2; D is ambiguous. The CDR3 is 15 residues long. Trimming stripped 7 bases from V and 4 bases from J, with 19 bases between. The germline gives CDR1 SNHLY, CDR2 FYNNEI. CDR3 loop: CASTPGGRDSYGYTF. In DNA form, the CDR3 reads TGTGCCAGCACCCCAGGCGGGAGAGATTCCTATGGCTACACCTTC.

The chain uses TRBV30 and TRBJ1-3; no clear D gene. The ends were cut back, 0 bases at V and 0 bases at J, with 12 bases in the middle. From germline, CDR1 is GTSNPN and CDR2 SVGIG (reference sequence). This CDR3 has 16 amino acids. CDR3 loop: CAWSVLNGYSGNTIYF. CDR3 coding DNA: TGTGCCTGGAGTGTACTGAACGGGTACTCTGGAAACACCATATATTTT.

The chain couples TRBV7-9 to TRBJ2-5; maybe TRBD1 (6 bases). From germline, CDR1 is SEHNR and CDR2 FQNEAQ (reference sequence). V shed 5 bases and J shed 0 bases, with 13 bases lying between them. The CDR3 runs to 15 residues. CDR3 residues: CASSQGQEYQETQYF. CDR3 sequence (DNA): TGTGCCAGCAGCCAGGGACAAGAGTACCAAGAGACCCAGTACTTC.

The chain has TRBV30 and TRBJ1-1, with TRBD1 matching 8 bases. The CDR3 has 15 amino acids. CDR1 is GTSNPN, CDR2 SVGIG, per germline (reference sequence). The V segment lost 1 base and the J segment 5 bases; nucleotides outside the gene matches: 9. The chain's CDR3 is CAWSGQGKQRTEAFF. CDR3 nucleotide sequence: TGTGCCTGGAGTGGACAGGGGAAACAACGGACTGAAGCTTTCTTT.

This clone was observed a handful of times. The chain combines TRBV5-1 with TRBJ2-7, with D maybe TRBD1 (5 bases). The CDR3 runs to 15 residues. Germline lookup yields CDR1 SGHRS and CDR2 YFSETQ. V gave up 1 base and J gave up 6 bases, with 17 bases separating them. In nucleotides, the CDR3 is TGCGCCAGCAGCTTGTGGAACCCTGGGGCGAGCGAGCAGTACTTC. Protein product: CASSLWNPGASEQYF.

The CDR3 DNA sequence: TGCGCCAGCAGCTCCGGACAGCCTGGGAATGGCTACACCTTC. As protein: CASSSGQPGNGYTF. The chain uses TRBV5-1 and TRBJ1-2; D is perhaps TRBD1 (6 bases). Germline V gene sequence: CDR1 SGHRS, CDR2 YFSETQ. V was pared by 3 bases and J by 6 bases, with 15 bases between. The CDR3 sequence is 14 residues long.

The J gene is TRBJ1-5, the V gene TRBV2; no definite D call. The CDR3 is 15 amino acids. Germline V gene data show CDR1 as SNHLY and CDR2 as FYNNEI. The V and J ends lost 2 bases and 0 bases respectively, with 8 bases between them. For the CDR3, the DNA is TGTGCCAGCAGTGAAAAAGCTTATAGCAATCAGCCCCAGCATTTT. Amino acids: CASSEKAYSNQPQHF.

V is TRBV10-2 and J is TRBJ1-2; D possibly corresponds to TRBD1 (5 bases). CDR1 is WSHSY and CDR2 is SAAADI in the germline V gene. V lost 5 bases and J 6 bases, leaving 19 bases between the germline ends. This CDR3 comprises 15 residues. CDR3 nucleotide sequence: TGCGCCAGCAGTCCTCCCCTGGGGGTGCAGGATGGCTACACCTTC. It yields the protein CASSPPLGVQDGYTF.

The chain joins TRBV6-2 or TRBV6-3 to TRBJ1-1; TRBD1 is a possible D gene (6 bases). V was trimmed by 5 bases and J by 3 bases, leaving 13 bases between them. This CDR3 has 14 residues. Germline values: CDR1 MNHEY, CDR2 SVGEGT. CDR3 nucleotide sequence: TGTGCCAGCAGTCGGGCGGGGGCGGACACTGAAGCTTTCTTT. Protein product: CASSRAGADTEAFF.

This chain uses TRBV6-2 or TRBV6-3 with TRBJ1-2, with a tentative D call TRBD1 (6 bases). The germline V gene encodes CDR1 MNHEY and CDR2 SVGEGT. This CDR3 is built from 13 residues. Trimming pared 5 bases from V and 5 bases from J, leaving 12 bases between. The CDR3 nucleotides read TGTGCCAGCAGTCAGCAGGGGCCTTATGGCTACACCTTC. Translating it yields CASSQQGPYGYTF.

The rearrangement uses TRBV19 and TRBJ2-1; tentatively, D is TRBD2 (6 bases). The CDR3 totals 14 residues. The ends were cut back, 4 bases at V and 8 bases at J, with 15 bases in the middle. CDR1 LNHDA and CDR2 SQIVND come from the germline V gene (reference sequence). CDR3 sequence (DNA): TGTGCCAGTAGTACCCAGGCAGGAGGGTATGAGCAGTTCTTC. Translated, it gives CASSTQAGGYEQFF. The entire variable domain, with the rest obtained from reference TRBV19 and TRBJ2-1, is as follows: DGGITQSPKYLFRKEGQNVTLSCEQNLNHDAMYWYRQDPGQGLRLIYYSQIVNDFQKGDIAEGYSVSREKKESFPLTVTSAQKNPTAFYLCASSTQAGGYEQFFGPGTRLTVL.

V is TRBV5-6 and J is TRBJ1-2; no reliable D call. Germline V lookup: CDR1 SGHDT, CDR2 YYEEEE. V was cut by 2 bases and J by 4 bases, with 3 bases left in between. This CDR3 is built from 11 residues. The CDR3 sequence is CASSFSYGYTF. The CDR3 DNA reads as TGTGCCAGCAGCTTTAGCTATGGCTACACCTTC.

This chain links TRBV28 with TRBJ1-1, with TRBD1 matching 8 bases. This CDR3 has 12 residues. V was pared by 7 bases and J by 7 bases, with 5 bases of the junction left unmatched. CDR1 is MDHEN and CDR2 is SYDVKM in the germline V gene. The CDR3 DNA reads as TGTGCCAGCATCGACAGGGGCGGTGAAGCTTTCTTT. Amino acids: CASIDRGGEAFF.

Details on this clone: The same CDR3 arises from other DNA sequences in this sample as well. This sequence joins TRBV5-1 and TRBJ1-4; D possibly corresponds to TRBD1 (5 bases). Looked up from germline, CDR1 is SGHRS and CDR2 is YFSETQ. V was cut by 5 bases and J by 3 bases, with 11 bases left in between. The length of the CDR3 is 14 residues. The CDR3 region has the DNA TGCGCCAGCAGTCTCGCAGGGTCTAATGAAAAACTGTTTTTT. The encoded protein is CASSLAGSNEKLFF.

The chain has TRBV12-3 or TRBV12-4 and TRBJ1-2; 7 bases agree with TRBD1. The CDR3 loop spans 13 amino acids. V shed 7 bases and J 6 bases; nucleotides not matched to a gene: 8. The CDR3 DNA reads TGTGCCAGCACCCGGGACAGATCGCATGGCTACACCTTC. Translated, it gives CASTRDRSHGYTF.

The chain joins TRBV15 to TRBJ1-2, with 7 nucleotides matching TRBD1. This CDR3 is 14 amino acids long. Germline V gene lookup returns CDR1 LNHNV and CDR2 YYDKDF (reference sequence). The V gene end was trimmed by 5 bases and the J gene end by 8 bases; junction bases not matched to a gene: 11. The CDR3 region has the DNA TGTGCCACCAGCTACAGGGGTGATTTCGGAGGCTACACCTTC. Translated: CATSYRGDFGGYTF.

CDR3 sequence (DNA): TGTGCCAGCAGTCTTTTTCGGAGAGACCTCTCTGGAAACACCATATATTTT. It encodes CASSLFRRDLSGNTIYF. The V call is TRBV21-1, the J call TRBJ1-3. TRBV21-1 has pseudogene status. CDR3 length: 17 residues.

V is TRBV27 and J is TRBJ2-1; D might be TRBD1 or TRBD2, each matching 6 bases. The CDR3 runs 15 residues. V was trimmed by 1 base and J by 2 bases, leaving 9 bases between them. Germline CDR1 MNHEY, CDR2 SMNVEV (reference sequence). CDR3 nucleotide sequence: TGTGCCAGCAGTTTATGGGGGGCCCCCTACAATGAGCAGTTCTTC. This encodes CASSLWGAPYNEQFF.

This chain links TRBV7-2 with TRBJ2-1, with unresolved D. This CDR3 is built from 12 residues. Germline V gene sequence: CDR1 SGHTA, CDR2 FQGNSA. Trimming shortened V by 3 bases and J by 5 bases, and 5 bases separated the two germline ends. In nucleotides, the CDR3 is TGTGCCAGCAGCTTTGCAAACAATGAGCAGTTCTTC. It is translated as CASSFANNEQFF. Together with reference TRBV7-2 and TRBJ2-1, the CDR3 gives the full variable domain: GAGVSQSPSNKVTEKGKDVELRCDPISGHTALYWYRQSLGQGLEFLIYFQGNSAPDKSGLPSDRFSAERTGGSVSTLTIQRTQQEDSAVYLCASSFANNEQFFGPGTRLTVL.

V is TRBV19 and J is TRBJ1-2; D is uncertain. There are 12 residues in the CDR3. The germline V gene encodes CDR1 LNHDA and CDR2 SQIVND (reference sequence). Trimming left V 6 bases short and J 7 bases short, with 12 bases between. CDR3 residues: CASRKGHSGYTF. The CDR3 nucleotides are TGTGCCAGTAGAAAAGGGCACTCTGGCTACACCTTC. The full variable domain, completed using reference TRBV19 and TRBJ1-2, is DGGITQSPKYLFRKEGQNVTLSCEQNLNHDAMYWYRQDPGQGLRLIYYSQIVNDFQKGDIAEGYSVSREKKESFPLTVTSAQKNPTAFYLCASRKGHSGYTFGSGTRLTVV.

The V gene is TRBV5-1, the J gene TRBJ1-2; no clear D. CDR3 length: 12 amino acids. Germline lookup yields CDR1 SGHRS and CDR2 YFSETQ. Trimming took off 4 bases at V and 4 bases at J, with 8 bases between the two ends. The CDR3 sequence: CASSLDTYGYTF. CDR3 nucleotide sequence: TGCGCCAGCAGCCTAGACACCTATGGCTACACCTTC.

The chain recombines TRBV28 with TRBJ1-6; perhaps TRBD1 as D (6 bases). Trimming removed 4 bases at V and 7 bases at J, with 11 bases between. Germline CDR1 MDHEN, CDR2 SYDVKM. This CDR3 comprises 14 residues. The CDR3 region is CASSSWTENSPLHF. CDR3 DNA sequence: TGTGCCAGCAGTTCCTGGACAGAAAATTCACCCCTCCACTTT.